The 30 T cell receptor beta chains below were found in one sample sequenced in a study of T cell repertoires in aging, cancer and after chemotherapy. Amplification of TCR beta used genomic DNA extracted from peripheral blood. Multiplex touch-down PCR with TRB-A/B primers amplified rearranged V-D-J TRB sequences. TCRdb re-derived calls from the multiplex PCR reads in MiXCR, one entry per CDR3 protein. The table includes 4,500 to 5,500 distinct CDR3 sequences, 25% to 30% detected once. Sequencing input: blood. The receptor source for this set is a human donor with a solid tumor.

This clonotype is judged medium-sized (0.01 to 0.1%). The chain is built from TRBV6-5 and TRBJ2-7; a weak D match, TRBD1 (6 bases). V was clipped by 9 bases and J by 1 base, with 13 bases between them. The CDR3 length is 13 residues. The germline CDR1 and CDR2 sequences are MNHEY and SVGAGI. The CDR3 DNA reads TGTGCCAGTTCTGGGGACACATCCTACGAGCAGTACTTC. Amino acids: CASSGDTSYEQYF.

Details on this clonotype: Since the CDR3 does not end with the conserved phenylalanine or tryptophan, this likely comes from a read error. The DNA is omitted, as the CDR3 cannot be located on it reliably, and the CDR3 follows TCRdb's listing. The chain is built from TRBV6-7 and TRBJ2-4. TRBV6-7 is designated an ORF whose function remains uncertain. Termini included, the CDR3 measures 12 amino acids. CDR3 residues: CASSYVGGSASK.

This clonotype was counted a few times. CDR3 residues: CAISGPDGGLEQFF. CDR3 DNA: TGTGCCATCAGTGGCCCGGACGGGGGCCTGGAGCAGTTCTTC. The genes are TRBV10-3 and TRBJ2-1; D possibly uses TRBD1 or TRBD2 (6 bases each). The length of the CDR3 is 14 residues. Trimming took off 4 bases at V and 10 bases at J, with 17 bases between the two ends. The germline V gene has CDR1 ENHRY and CDR2 SYGVKD.

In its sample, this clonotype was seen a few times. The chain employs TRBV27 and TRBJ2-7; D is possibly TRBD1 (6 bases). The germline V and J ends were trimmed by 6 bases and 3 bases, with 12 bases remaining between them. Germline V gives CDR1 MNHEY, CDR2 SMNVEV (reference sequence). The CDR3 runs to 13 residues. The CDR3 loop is CASSLTGYYEQYF. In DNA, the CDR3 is TGTGCCAGCAGCCTAACAGGGTACTACGAGCAGTACTTC.

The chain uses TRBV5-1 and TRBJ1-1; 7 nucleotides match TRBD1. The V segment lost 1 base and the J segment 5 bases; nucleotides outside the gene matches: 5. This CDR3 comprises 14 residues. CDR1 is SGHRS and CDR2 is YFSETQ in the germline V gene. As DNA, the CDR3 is TGCGCCAGCAGCTTGAGGGGGCTGGGAACTGAAGCTTTCTTT. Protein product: CASSLRGLGTEAFF. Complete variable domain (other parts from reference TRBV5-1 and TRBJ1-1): KAGVTQTPRYLIKTRGQQVTLSCSPISGHRSVSWYQQTPGQGLQFLFEYFSETQRNKGNFPGRFSGRQFSNSRSEMNVSTLELGDSALYLCASSLRGLGTEAFFGQGTRLTVV.

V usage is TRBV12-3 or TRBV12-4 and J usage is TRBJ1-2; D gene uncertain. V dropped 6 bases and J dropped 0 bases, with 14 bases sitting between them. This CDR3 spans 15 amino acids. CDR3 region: CASSSDGRANYGYTF. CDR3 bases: TGTGCCAGCAGCAGCGACGGCCGAGCTAACTATGGCTACACCTTC.

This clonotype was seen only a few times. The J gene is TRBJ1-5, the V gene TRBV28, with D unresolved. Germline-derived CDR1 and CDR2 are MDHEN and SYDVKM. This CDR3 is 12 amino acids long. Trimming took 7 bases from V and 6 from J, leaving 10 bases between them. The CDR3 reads CASKAAAQPQHF. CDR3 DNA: TGTGCCAGCAAGGCAGCAGCTCAGCCCCAGCATTTT.

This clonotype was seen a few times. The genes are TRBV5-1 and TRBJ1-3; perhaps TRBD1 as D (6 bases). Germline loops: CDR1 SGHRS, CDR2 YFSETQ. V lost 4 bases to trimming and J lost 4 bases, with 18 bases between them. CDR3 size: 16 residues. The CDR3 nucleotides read TGCGCCAGCAGCACGACAGGTGGTGAAAAAGGAAACACCATATATTTT. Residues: CASSTTGGEKGNTIYF.

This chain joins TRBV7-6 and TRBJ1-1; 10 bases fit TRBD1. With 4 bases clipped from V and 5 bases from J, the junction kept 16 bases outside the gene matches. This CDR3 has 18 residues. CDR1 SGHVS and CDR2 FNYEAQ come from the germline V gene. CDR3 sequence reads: CASSSRTSGQGSSTEAFF. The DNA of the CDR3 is TGTGCCAGCAGCTCTAGGACCTCGGGACAGGGGAGTTCAACTGAAGCTTTCTTT.

CDR3 residues: CASSYYGELIGKKLFF. The CDR3, as DNA: TGTGCCAGCAGTTACTATGGGGAGCTGATAGGTAAAAAACTGTTTTTT. V usage is TRBV6-5 and J usage is TRBJ1-4; D uncertain. The CDR3 contains 16 residues. The V gene lost 1 base and the J gene lost 9 bases, with 18 bases spanning the gap. Germline V CDR1 and CDR2: MNHEY, SVGAGI.

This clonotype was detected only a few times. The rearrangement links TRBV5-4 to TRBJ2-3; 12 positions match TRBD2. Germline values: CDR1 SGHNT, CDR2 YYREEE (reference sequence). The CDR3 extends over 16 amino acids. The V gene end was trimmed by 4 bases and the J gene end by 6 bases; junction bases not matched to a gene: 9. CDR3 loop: CASSQTGLAGGDTQYF. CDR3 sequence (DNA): TGTGCCAGCAGCCAAACAGGGCTAGCGGGAGGGGATACGCAGTATTTT.

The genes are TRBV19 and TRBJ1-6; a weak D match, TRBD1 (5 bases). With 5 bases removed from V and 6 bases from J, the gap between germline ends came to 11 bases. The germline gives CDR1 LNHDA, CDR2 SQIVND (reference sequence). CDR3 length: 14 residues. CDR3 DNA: TGTGCCAGTAGTTGGCAGGGCACTAATTCACCCCTCCACTTT. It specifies CASSWQGTNSPLHF.

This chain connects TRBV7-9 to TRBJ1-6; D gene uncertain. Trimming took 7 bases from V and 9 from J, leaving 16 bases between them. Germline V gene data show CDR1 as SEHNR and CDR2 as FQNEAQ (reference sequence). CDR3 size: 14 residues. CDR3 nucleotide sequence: TGTGCCAGCATAGGCGGGGAGTCCGGTTCACCCCTCCACTTT. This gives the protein CASIGGESGSPLHF.

The CDR3 DNA is TGTGCCAGCAGATCCGGGACAGGGGCCCTCGCTAACTATGGCTACACCTTC. Translated: CASRSGTGALANYGYTF. This chain joins TRBV6-5 and TRBJ1-2; the match to TRBD1 covers 10 bases. The CDR3 is 17 residues long. Germline CDR1 MNHEY, CDR2 SVGAGI. Losses at the gene ends were 6 bases for V and 0 bases for J; bases not matched to a gene: 10.

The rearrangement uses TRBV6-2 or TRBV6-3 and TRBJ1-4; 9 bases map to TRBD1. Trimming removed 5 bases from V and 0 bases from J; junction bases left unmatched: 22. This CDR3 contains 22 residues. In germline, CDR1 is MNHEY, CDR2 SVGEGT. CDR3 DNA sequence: TGTGCCAGCAGTCCCATAACGGCCCCTCGGGACAGGGTTCGAGCAACTAATGAAAAACTGTTTTTT. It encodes CASSPITAPRDRVRATNEKLFF.

CDR3 sequence: CASSPVSSGNTIYF. CDR3 in DNA: TGTGCCAGCAGCCCGGTGAGCTCTGGAAACACCATATATTTT. This sequence joins TRBV11-2 and TRBJ1-3, with D unresolved. The ends were cut back, 5 bases at V and 0 bases at J, with 8 bases in the middle. Germline V gene lookup returns CDR1 SGHAT and CDR2 FQNNGV. The CDR3 is 14 amino acids.

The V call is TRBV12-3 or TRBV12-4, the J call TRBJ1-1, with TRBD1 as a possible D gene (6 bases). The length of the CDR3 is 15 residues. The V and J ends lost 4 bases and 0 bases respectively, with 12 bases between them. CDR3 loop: CASSSTDRLNTEAFF. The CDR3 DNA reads TGTGCCAGCAGTTCGACGGACAGATTGAACACTGAAGCTTTCTTT.

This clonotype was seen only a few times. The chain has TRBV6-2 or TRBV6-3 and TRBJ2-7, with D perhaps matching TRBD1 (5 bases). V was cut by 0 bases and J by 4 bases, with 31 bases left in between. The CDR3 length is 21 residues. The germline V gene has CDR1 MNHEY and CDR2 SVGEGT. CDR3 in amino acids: CASSYSTQGGSTMGFGYEQYF. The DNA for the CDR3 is TGTGCCAGCAGTTACTCGACCCAGGGTGGTTCAACCATGGGCTTCGGTTACGAGCAGTACTTC.

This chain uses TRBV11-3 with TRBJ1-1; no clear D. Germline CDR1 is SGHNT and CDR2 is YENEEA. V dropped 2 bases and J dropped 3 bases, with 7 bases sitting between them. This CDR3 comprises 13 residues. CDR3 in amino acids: CASSLNGDTEAFF. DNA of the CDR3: TGTGCCAGCAGCTTAAATGGGGACACTGAAGCTTTCTTT.

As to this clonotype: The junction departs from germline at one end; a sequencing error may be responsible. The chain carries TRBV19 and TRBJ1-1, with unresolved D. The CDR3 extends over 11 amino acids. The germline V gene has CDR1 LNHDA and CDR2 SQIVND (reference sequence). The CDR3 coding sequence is TGTGACAGTAGAAGAGACACTGAAGCTTTCTTT. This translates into CDSRRDTEAFF.

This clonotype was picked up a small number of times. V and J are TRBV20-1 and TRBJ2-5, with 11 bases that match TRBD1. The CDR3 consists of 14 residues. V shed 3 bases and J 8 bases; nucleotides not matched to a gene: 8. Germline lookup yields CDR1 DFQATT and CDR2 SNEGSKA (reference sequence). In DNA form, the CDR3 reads TGCAGTGCTAGCAACCCGGGACAGGGGGATACCCAGTACTTC. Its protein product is CSASNPGQGDTQYF.

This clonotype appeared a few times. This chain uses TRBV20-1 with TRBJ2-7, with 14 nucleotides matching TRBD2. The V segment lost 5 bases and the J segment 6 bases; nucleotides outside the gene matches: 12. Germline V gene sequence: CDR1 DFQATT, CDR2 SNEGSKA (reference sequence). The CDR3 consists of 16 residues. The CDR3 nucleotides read TGCAGTGCTCCCCCGGGACTAGCGGGAGATCCCCTCGAGCAGTACTTC. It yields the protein CSAPPGLAGDPLEQYF.

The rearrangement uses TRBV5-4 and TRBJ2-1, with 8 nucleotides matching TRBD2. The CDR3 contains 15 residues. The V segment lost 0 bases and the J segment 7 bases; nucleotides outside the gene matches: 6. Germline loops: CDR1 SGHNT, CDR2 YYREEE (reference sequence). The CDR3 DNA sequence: TGTGCCAGCAGCTTGGTGGCGGGAGGAGGGAATGAGCAGTTCTTC. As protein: CASSLVAGGGNEQFF.

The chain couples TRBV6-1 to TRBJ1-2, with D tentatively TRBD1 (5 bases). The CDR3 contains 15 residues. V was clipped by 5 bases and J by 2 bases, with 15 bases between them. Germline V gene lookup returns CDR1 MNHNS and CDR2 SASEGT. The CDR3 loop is CASSHRGSLNYGYTF. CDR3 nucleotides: TGTGCCAGCAGTCACCGGGGCAGCTTAAACTATGGCTACACCTTC.

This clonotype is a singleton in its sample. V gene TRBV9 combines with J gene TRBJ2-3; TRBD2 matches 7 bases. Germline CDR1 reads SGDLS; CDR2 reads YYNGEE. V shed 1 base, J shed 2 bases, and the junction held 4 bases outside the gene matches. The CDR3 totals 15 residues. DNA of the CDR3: TGTGCCAGCAGCGTACGAAGCGGGGACACAGATACGCAGTATTTT. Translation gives CASSVRSGDTDTQYF.

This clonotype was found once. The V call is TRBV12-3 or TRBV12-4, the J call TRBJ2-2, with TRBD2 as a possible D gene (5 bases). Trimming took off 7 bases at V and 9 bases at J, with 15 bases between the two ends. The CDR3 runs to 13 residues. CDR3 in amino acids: CASTEVGDWELFF. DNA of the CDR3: TGTGCCAGCACGGAGGTTGGGGATTGGGAGCTGTTTTTT.

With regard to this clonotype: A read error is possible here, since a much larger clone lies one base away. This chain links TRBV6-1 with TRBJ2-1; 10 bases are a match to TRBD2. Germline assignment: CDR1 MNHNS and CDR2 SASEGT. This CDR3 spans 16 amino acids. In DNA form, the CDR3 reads TGTGCCAGCAGTCCATCTAGCGGGAGCTCCTACAATGAGCAGCTCTTC. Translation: CASSPSSGSSYNEQLF.

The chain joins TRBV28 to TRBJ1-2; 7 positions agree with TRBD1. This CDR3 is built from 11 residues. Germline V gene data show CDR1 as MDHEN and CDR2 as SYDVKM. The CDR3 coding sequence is TGTGCTGCAGGGGGAAACTATGGCTACACCTTC. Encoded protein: CAAGGNYGYTF.

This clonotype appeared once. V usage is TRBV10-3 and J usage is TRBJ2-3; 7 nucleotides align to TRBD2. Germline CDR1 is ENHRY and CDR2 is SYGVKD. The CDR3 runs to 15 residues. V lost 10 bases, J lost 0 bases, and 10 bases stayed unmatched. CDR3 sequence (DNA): TGTGCCAGCGCCAACCCTAGCGGAAGCACAGATACGCAGTATTTT. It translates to CASANPSGSTDTQYF.

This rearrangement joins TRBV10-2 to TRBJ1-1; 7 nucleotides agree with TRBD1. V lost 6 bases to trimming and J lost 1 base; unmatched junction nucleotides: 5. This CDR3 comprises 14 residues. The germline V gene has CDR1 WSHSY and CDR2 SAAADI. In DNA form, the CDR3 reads TGCGCCAGCAGCCAGGGGGTTCGGAACACTGAAGCTTTCTTT. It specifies CASSQGVRNTEAFF.